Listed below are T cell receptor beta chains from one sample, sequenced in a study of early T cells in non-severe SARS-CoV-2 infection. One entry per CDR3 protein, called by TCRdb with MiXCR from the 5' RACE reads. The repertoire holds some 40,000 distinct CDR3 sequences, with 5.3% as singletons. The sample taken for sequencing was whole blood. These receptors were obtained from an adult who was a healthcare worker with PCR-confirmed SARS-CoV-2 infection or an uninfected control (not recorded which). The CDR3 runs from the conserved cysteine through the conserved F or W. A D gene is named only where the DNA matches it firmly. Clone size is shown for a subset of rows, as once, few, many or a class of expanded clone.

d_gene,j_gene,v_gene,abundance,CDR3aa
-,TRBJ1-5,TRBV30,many,CAWGISRNQPQHF
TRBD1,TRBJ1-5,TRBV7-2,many,CASGTGFNQPQHF
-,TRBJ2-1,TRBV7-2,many,CASSQGTVRNEQFF
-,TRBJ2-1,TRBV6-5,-,CATKTAGYPYEQFF
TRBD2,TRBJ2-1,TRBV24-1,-,CATSDSERERYNEQFF
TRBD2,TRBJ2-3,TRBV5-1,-,CASSLALAELTDTQYF
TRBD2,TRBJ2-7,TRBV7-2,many,CASSLGTSEGYEQYF
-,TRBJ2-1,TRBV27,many,CASKGSSGGRDEQFF
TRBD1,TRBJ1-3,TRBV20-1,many,CSARGQGDSGNTIYF
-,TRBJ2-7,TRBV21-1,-,CASPGTGTSSSAYEQYF
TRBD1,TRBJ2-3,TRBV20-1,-,CSAKTGGGTDTQYF
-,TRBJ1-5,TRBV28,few,CASSLGQSKPQHF
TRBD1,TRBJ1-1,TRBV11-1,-,CASTRDRGITEAFF
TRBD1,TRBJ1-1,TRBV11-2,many,CASSSRGQTKNTEAFF
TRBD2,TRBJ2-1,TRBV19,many,CASSMASGTEQGEQFF
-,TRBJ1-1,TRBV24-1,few,CATMGEENTEAFF
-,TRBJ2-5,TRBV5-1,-,CASSAGPGETQYF
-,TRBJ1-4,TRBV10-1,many,CASSPRPGPRVTTNEKLFF
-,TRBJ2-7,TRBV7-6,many,CASSLAPSAHEQYF
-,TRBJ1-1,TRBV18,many,CASSPGLNTEAFF
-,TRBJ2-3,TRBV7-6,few,CASSPGTVGDTQYF
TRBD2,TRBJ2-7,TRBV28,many,CASSIASAGRVYEQYF
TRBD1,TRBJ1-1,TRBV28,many,CASKGQRNTEAFF
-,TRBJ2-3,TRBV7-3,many,CASSLGLQRTDTQYF
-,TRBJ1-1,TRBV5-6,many,CASSLPYNTEAFF
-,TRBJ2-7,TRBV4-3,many,CASSRGSPGYEQYF
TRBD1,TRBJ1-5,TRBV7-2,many,CASSFGQGNQPQHF
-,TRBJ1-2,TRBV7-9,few,CASSSKDNPNYGYTF
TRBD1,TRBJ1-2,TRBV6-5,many,CASSQGTGDYGYTF
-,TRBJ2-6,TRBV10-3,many,CATYSGAGANVLTF
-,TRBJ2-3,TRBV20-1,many,CSAFPVGAGTTDTQYF
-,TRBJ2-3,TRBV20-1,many,CSARGDFIDTQYF
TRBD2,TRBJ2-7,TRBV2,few,CASSANRGGYEQYF
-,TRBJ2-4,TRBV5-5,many,CASSLWGENIQYF
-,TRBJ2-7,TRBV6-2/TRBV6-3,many,CASSYLDRLDYEQYF
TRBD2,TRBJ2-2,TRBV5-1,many,CASKRGGRDTGELFF
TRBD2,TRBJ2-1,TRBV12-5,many,CASGFLTSGKDNEQFF
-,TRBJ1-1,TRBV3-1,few,CASSQELDLGPGSRTEAFF
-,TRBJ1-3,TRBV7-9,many,CASSFMSPLRNTIYF
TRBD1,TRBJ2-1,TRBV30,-,CAWSVRQGARDEQFF
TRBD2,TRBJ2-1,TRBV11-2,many,CASSPAGGRNEQFF
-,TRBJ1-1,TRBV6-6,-,CASSYGSGNTEAFF
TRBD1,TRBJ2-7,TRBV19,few,CASSWDRSSYEQYF
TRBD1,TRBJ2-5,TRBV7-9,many,CASSSRGPETQYF